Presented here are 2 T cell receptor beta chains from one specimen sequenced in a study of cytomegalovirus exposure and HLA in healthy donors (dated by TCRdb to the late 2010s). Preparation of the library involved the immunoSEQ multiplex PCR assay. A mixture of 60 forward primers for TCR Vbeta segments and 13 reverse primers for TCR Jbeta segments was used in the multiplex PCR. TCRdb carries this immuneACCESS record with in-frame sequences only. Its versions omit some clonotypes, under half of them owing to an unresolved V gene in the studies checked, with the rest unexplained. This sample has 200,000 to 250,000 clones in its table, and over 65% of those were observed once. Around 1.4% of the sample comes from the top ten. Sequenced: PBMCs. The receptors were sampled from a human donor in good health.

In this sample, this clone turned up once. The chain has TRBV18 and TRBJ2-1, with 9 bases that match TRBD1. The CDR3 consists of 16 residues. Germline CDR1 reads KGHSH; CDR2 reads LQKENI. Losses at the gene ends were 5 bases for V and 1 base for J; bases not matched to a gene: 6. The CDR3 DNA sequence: TGTGCCAGCTCAACACAGGGGGCTGGGTCCTACAATGAGCAGTTCTTC. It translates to CASSTQGAGSYNEQFF.

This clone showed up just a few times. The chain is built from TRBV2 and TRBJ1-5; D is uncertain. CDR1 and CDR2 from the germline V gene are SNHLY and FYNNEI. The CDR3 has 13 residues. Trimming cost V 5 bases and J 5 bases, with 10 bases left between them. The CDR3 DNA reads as TGTGCCAGCAGTAAAGACGGGGATCAGCCCCAGCATTTT. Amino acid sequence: CASSKDGDQPQHF.